These T cell receptor beta chains were read from a single sample in a study of control samples from healthy donors and cancer patients. TCRdb's table, derived via immunoSEQ multiplex PCR, lists solely in-frame clones and lacks some. In the table there are about 120,000 clones, roughly 92% of which are singletons. Sequencing was carried out using PBMCs. All receptors derive from an elderly man with head and neck cancer. The conserved cysteine and the conserved F or W are not part of the CDR3 here. Fields, in order: J gene, V gene, CDR3 protein.

j_gene: TRBJ1-5
v_gene: TRBV7-8
CDR3aa: ASSTSGGLSNQPQH

j_gene: TRBJ2-2
v_gene: TRBV10-2
CDR3aa: ASSGLERVRGSGELF

j_gene: TRBJ1-2
v_gene: TRBV11-2
CDR3aa: ASSLGGVYGYT

j_gene: TRBJ2-5
v_gene: TRBV7-2
CDR3aa: ASSLGGGGETQY

j_gene: TRBJ2-3
v_gene: TRBV19
CDR3aa: ASSLGLAGTDTQY

j_gene: TRBJ1-1
v_gene: TRBV5-6
CDR3aa: ASSPGTVYEAF

j_gene: TRBJ2-1
v_gene: TRBV5-1
CDR3aa: ASSPNPGTYNEQF

j_gene: TRBJ2-7
v_gene: TRBV6-5
CDR3aa: ASSYSDRAYEQY

j_gene: TRBJ1-1
v_gene: TRBV4-3
CDR3aa: ASSRLADGVTEAF

j_gene: TRBJ2-1
v_gene: TRBV14
CDR3aa: ASRPNTGTPIGGEQF

j_gene: TRBJ2-7
v_gene: TRBV10-1
CDR3aa: ASSSGTTGVGQY

j_gene: TRBJ2-7
v_gene: TRBV7-9
CDR3aa: ASSLVTGTGSYEQY

j_gene: TRBJ2-5
v_gene: TRBV19
CDR3aa: ASKRAGSRETQY

j_gene: TRBJ2-7
v_gene: TRBV4-1
CDR3aa: ASSQTLGIYEQY

j_gene: TRBJ2-1
v_gene: TRBV24-1
CDR3aa: ATSDFGNEQF

j_gene: TRBJ2-5
v_gene: TRBV2
CDR3aa: ASRTGQYQETQY

j_gene: TRBJ2-2
v_gene: TRBV4-1
CDR3aa: ASSHLAGADTGELF

j_gene: TRBJ1-5
v_gene: TRBV2
CDR3aa: ASTRTLGGVDSNQPQH

j_gene: TRBJ1-3
v_gene: TRBV6-5
CDR3aa: ASSYSSGNTIY

j_gene: TRBJ2-1
v_gene: TRBV10-1
CDR3aa: ASSESGTVNNEQF

j_gene: TRBJ2-3
v_gene: TRBV3-1/TRBV3-2
CDR3aa: ASSPSAGTDTQY

j_gene: TRBJ1-1
v_gene: TRBV5-6
CDR3aa: ASSSRRNTEAF

j_gene: TRBJ2-7
v_gene: TRBV5-1
CDR3aa: ASSLGGSRNEQY

j_gene: TRBJ2-3
v_gene: TRBV12-5
CDR3aa: ASGLVRQGTDTQY

j_gene: TRBJ2-5
v_gene: TRBV7-9
CDR3aa: ASSLALGQETQY

j_gene: TRBJ2-7
v_gene: TRBV10-3
CDR3aa: AIRDRGITEQY

j_gene: TRBJ1-1
v_gene: TRBV6-5
CDR3aa: ASRPHGRWDTEAF

j_gene: TRBJ1-1
v_gene: TRBV5-6
CDR3aa: ASSPRRIMNTEAF

j_gene: TRBJ2-3
v_gene: TRBV30
CDR3aa: AWDSGGADTQY

j_gene: TRBJ2-3
v_gene: TRBV6-5
CDR3aa: ASSRGVSTDTQY

j_gene: TRBJ2-7
v_gene: TRBV4-1
CDR3aa: ASSERGVGTSFEQY

j_gene: TRBJ1-1
v_gene: TRBV7-9
CDR3aa: ASSSQGGTEAF

j_gene: TRBJ1-2
v_gene: TRBV6-1
CDR3aa: ASSEAETFTDGYT

j_gene: TRBJ2-5
v_gene: TRBV6-2/TRBV6-3
CDR3aa: ASSQTSGRETQY

j_gene: TRBJ2-7
v_gene: TRBV6-1
CDR3aa: ASSEREGSHEQY

j_gene: TRBJ2-2
v_gene: TRBV6-2/TRBV6-3
CDR3aa: ASSYVNPTGELF

j_gene: TRBJ2-3
v_gene: TRBV7-9
CDR3aa: ASSLRQGGTDTQY

j_gene: TRBJ2-7
v_gene: TRBV6-5
CDR3aa: ASRSQGSSYEQY

j_gene: TRBJ2-7
v_gene: TRBV11-3
CDR3aa: ASSCRDLHSYEQY

j_gene: TRBJ1-2
v_gene: TRBV5-5
CDR3aa: ASSLTGQGDYGYT

j_gene: TRBJ2-1
v_gene: TRBV19
CDR3aa: ASTTSGNTNEQF

j_gene: TRBJ1-2
v_gene: TRBV19
CDR3aa: ASSLTGFYGYT

j_gene: TRBJ1-5
v_gene: TRBV27
CDR3aa: ASSLGGKKQPQH

j_gene: TRBJ1-2
v_gene: TRBV6-5
CDR3aa: ASLGRGVDYGYT

j_gene: TRBJ1-5
v_gene: TRBV30
CDR3aa: AWRQGENQPQH

j_gene: TRBJ2-7
v_gene: TRBV15
CDR3aa: ATRSTGSSYEQY

j_gene: TRBJ1-2
v_gene: TRBV7-2
CDR3aa: ASSTYRGYGYT

j_gene: TRBJ1-2
v_gene: TRBV12-5
CDR3aa: ASGGGLLYGYT

j_gene: TRBJ2-2
v_gene: TRBV15
CDR3aa: ATGLAGGSLTGELF

j_gene: TRBJ1-1
v_gene: TRBV18
CDR3aa: ASSLPGTRNTEAF

j_gene: TRBJ1-1
v_gene: TRBV18
CDR3aa: ASSPPDRVNTEAF